These 29 T cell receptor beta chains were all obtained from the same sample, sequenced in a study of CD8 T cells in ankylosing spondylitis (dated by TCRdb to about 2017). The library was generated by 5' RACE. Instrument used: Illumina HiSeq 2500. The public reads were quality trimmed at Q25 with fastp and then assembled into clones with MiXCR by TCRdb, keeping productive beta chains. Rows matching on CDR3 protein sequence are summarized as one entry with the most common DNA and genes. In all, the sample holds a few hundred thousand distinct CDR3 sequences, and around 21% of those were seen once. The leading ten clones occupy 3.5% of the sample. Input material: blood, either unsorted or a sorted T cell fraction (not recorded which). The receptors come from a female donor with ankylosing spondylitis or in good health (not recorded which).

In this sample, this clonotype turned up many times. The rearrangement joins TRBV4-3 to TRBJ2-1; D unresolved. V lost 4 bases and J lost 10, with 8 bases in between. Germline V lookup: CDR1 LGHNA, CDR2 YSLEER. This CDR3 has 11 residues. The CDR3 spells CASSRGREQFF. CDR3 in DNA: TGCGCCAGCAGCCGAGGTCGGGAGCAGTTCTTC.

V usage is TRBV29-1 and J usage is TRBJ2-3; D might be TRBD2 (6 bases). V shed 3 bases and J shed 3 bases, with 16 bases lying between them. The CDR3 has 15 amino acids. The germline V gene encodes CDR1 SQVTM and CDR2 ANQGSEA. The CDR3: CSVEARLAVTDTQYF. CDR3 nucleotide sequence: TGCAGCGTTGAGGCTCGGTTAGCGGTGACAGATACGCAGTATTTT.

In its sample, this clonotype was seen many times. The V call is TRBV27, the J call TRBJ1-5; D ambiguous. CDR1 MNHEY and CDR2 SMNVEV come from the germline V gene (reference sequence). V lost 7 bases, J lost 7 bases, and 14 bases lay in between. The CDR3 consists of 13 residues. The CDR3 region has the DNA TGTGCCAGCATACTATTATACGAGCAGCCCCAGCATTTT. This gives the protein CASILLYEQPQHF.

This sequence joins TRBV20-1 and TRBJ2-1, with 7 bases matching TRBD1. The CDR3 covers 14 residues. CDR1 is DFQATT and CDR2 is SNEGSKA in the germline V gene (reference sequence). After removal of 2 bases from V and 6 bases from J, the junction contained 7 bases not matched to a gene. This chain's CDR3 is CSARLRGTPNEQFF. The CDR3, as DNA: TGCAGTGCTAGACTCAGGGGGACCCCCAATGAGCAGTTCTTC.

This clonotype came up a few times. The chain joins TRBV18 to TRBJ2-1, with 8 positions matching TRBD2. The length of the CDR3 is 13 residues. Germline CDR1 reads KGHSH; CDR2 reads LQKENI. V shed 10 bases, J shed 9 bases, and the junction held 11 bases outside the gene matches. CDR3: CATGLDSIGEQFF. The DNA of the CDR3 is TGTGCCACGGGACTAGATAGTATCGGTGAGCAGTTCTTC.

This clonotype was seen a handful of times. The chain joins TRBV6-1 to TRBJ1-5; D is undetermined. Between the trimmed V and J ends, which lost 5 bases and 6 bases, there was a span of 8 bases. Germline V gene lookup returns CDR1 MNHNS and CDR2 SASEGT. CDR3 length: 12 residues. As DNA, the CDR3 is TGTGCCAGCAGTATAGGAGGTCAGCCCCAGCATTTT. Translation: CASSIGGQPQHF.

J is TRBJ2-5 and V is TRBV7-2; D ambiguous. This CDR3 region has 13 residues. The germline gives CDR1 SGHTA, CDR2 FQGNSA. V was cut by 4 bases and J by 2 bases, with 8 bases left in between. The CDR3 here is CASSSEPQETQYF. The CDR3 nucleotides are TGTGCCAGCAGCTCCGAACCTCAAGAGACCCAGTACTTC.

This clonotype appeared many times. V and J are TRBV29-1 and TRBJ2-5; 9 positions agree with TRBD2. The ends lost 5 bases at V and 3 bases at J; junction bases unmatched: 10. The CDR3 contains 15 residues. In germline, CDR1 is SQVTM, CDR2 ANQGSEA. CDR3 nucleotide sequence: TGCAGCGTTAAACCAAGACTAGCGGCAAAAGAGACCCAGTACTTC. The encoded protein is CSVKPRLAAKETQYF.

This clonotype was recorded at least ten times. The genes are TRBV12-3 or TRBV12-4 and TRBJ2-7, with 10 bases identical to TRBD2. The trim removed 5 bases at V and 6 bases at J, leaving 4 bases unmatched. The CDR3 covers 13 residues. In DNA, the CDR3 is TGTGCCAGCAGTGCTAGCGGGAGCGGCGAGCAGTACTTC. It codes for CASSASGSGEQYF.

The genes are TRBV20-1 and TRBJ1-5; 9 positions match TRBD1. This CDR3 has 14 residues. With V trimmed by 1 base and J by 6 bases, 4 bases remained unmatched. Germline values: CDR1 DFQATT, CDR2 SNEGSKA (reference sequence). CDR3 region: CSARGDRDIQPQHF. CDR3 nucleotides: TGCAGTGCTAGAGGGGACAGGGATATTCAGCCCCAGCATTTT.

CDR3 sequence reads: CASRADLGGSPLHF. DNA for the CDR3: TGTGCCAGCAGAGCCGACCTGGGAGGATCACCCCTCCACTTT. This rearrangement joins TRBV7-9 to TRBJ1-6; D is ambiguous. V lost 6 bases, J lost 10 bases, and 16 bases lay in between. Germline lookup yields CDR1 SEHNR and CDR2 FQNEAQ (reference sequence). This CDR3 has 14 residues.

This clonotype was seen only a few times. V gene TRBV4-2 combines with J gene TRBJ2-1; D may be TRBD1 (5 bases). Germline V gene sequence: CDR1 LGHNA, CDR2 YNFKEQ. The CDR3 loop spans 14 amino acids. V lost 7 bases, J lost 1 base, and 11 bases lay in between. The CDR3 DNA follows: TGTGCCAGCAATTACCAGGGATCCTACAATGAGCAGTTCTTC. It codes for CASNYQGSYNEQFF.

This clonotype was counted only a few times. This rearrangement joins TRBV7-2 to TRBJ2-5; D perhaps matches TRBD2 (5 bases). The germline V and J ends were trimmed by 3 bases and 5 bases, with 10 bases remaining between them. CDR3 length: 13 residues. The germline gives CDR1 SGHTA, CDR2 FQGNSA. The CDR3 reads CASSFVSAETQYF. The CDR3 DNA sequence: TGTGCCAGCAGCTTCGTTAGCGCGGAGACCCAGTACTTC. Full variable domain (missing parts from reference TRBV7-2 and TRBJ2-5): GAGVSQSPSNKVTEKGKDVELRCDPISGHTALYWYRQSLGQGLEFLIYFQGNSAPDKSGLPSDRFSAERTGGSVSTLTIQRTQQEDSAVYLCASSFVSAETQYFGPGTRLLVL.

In its sample, this clonotype was seen many times. The gene calls are TRBV10-3 and TRBJ2-3; possibly TRBD1 for D (5 bases). The V and J ends lost 6 bases and 1 base respectively, with 8 bases between them. This CDR3 is built from 13 residues. CDR1 is ENHRY and CDR2 is SYGVKD in the germline V gene. The CDR3 sequence is CAIRGPGTDTQYF. The CDR3 DNA sequence: TGTGCCATCAGGGGGCCAGGCACAGATACGCAGTATTTT.

This clonotype was observed at least ten times. The rearrangement joins TRBV10-3 to TRBJ2-7; 7 bases are shared with TRBD2. CDR1 and CDR2 (germline): ENHRY, SYGVKD. The ends lost 8 bases at V and 3 bases at J; junction bases unmatched: 7. The CDR3 is 13 amino acids. The CDR3 sequence is CAIGGERVYEQYF. CDR3 DNA: TGTGCCATCGGGGGGGAGAGGGTCTACGAGCAGTACTTC.

The chain couples TRBV18 to TRBJ1-6, with D uncertain. This CDR3 spans 14 amino acids. Looked up from germline, CDR1 is KGHSH and CDR2 is LQKENI. V lost 3 bases, J lost 8 bases, and 11 bases lay in between. The CDR3 DNA is TGTGCCAGCTCACCGGGAAGAAGGGATTCACCCCTCCACTTT. It translates to CASSPGRRDSPLHF.

Only a few counts were recorded for this clonotype. CDR3 residues: CASRQLGAPLDGYTF. DNA of the CDR3: TGTGCCAGCAGGCAACTCGGGGCCCCACTTGACGGCTACACCTTC. This chain connects TRBV3-1 to TRBJ1-2; perhaps TRBD1 as D (5 bases). Trimming cost V 6 bases and J 8 bases, with 22 bases left between them. This CDR3 has 15 residues. The germline gives CDR1 LGHDT, CDR2 YNNKEL (reference sequence).

This clonotype occurred a few times. The chain links TRBV6-5 to TRBJ1-4, with 7 bases identical to TRBD1. J gave up 7 bases and V 6 bases, and 11 bases lay outside the gene matches. Germline CDR1 and CDR2: MNHEY and SVGAGI. This CDR3 region has 15 residues. Here the CDR3 DNA reads TGTGCCAGCAGCTATACGGACAGGCGGCGTGAAAAACTGTTTTTT. This gives the protein CASSYTDRRREKLFF.

V usage is TRBV6-1 and J usage is TRBJ2-3; 8 nucleotides line up with TRBD2. The V gene's germline CDR1 is MNHNS and CDR2 SASEGT. This CDR3 contains 14 residues. V lost 7 bases to trimming and J lost 4 bases; unmatched junction nucleotides: 7. CDR3 sequence: CASTPGLVADTQYF. DNA of the CDR3: TGTGCCAGCACACCGGGACTAGTGGCAGATACGCAGTATTTT.

This chain joins TRBV6-1 and TRBJ2-3, with TRBD1 matching 9 bases. Germline-derived CDR1 and CDR2 are MNHNS and SASEGT. This CDR3 is built from 15 residues. Unmatched junction bases numbered 5, after V lost 6 bases and J lost 1 base. This CDR3 reads CASSRTGEGTDTQYF. CDR3 DNA: TGTGCCAGCAGCAGGACAGGGGAGGGCACAGATACGCAGTATTTT.

This clonotype was detected a few times. The gene calls are TRBV6-1 and TRBJ1-5, with D possibly TRBD1 on 5 matching bases. Deletions cut 6 bases from V and 1 base from J, with 7 bases between. Germline CDR1 reads MNHNS; CDR2 reads SASEGT. CDR3 length equals 13 residues. CDR3: CASSRESNQPQHF. The CDR3 region has the DNA TGTGCCAGCAGCAGGGAAAGCAATCAGCCCCAGCATTTT.

The genes are TRBV11-2 and TRBJ2-1; D gene unclear. The CDR3 has 14 amino acids. Trimming took off 5 bases at V and 8 bases at J, with 16 bases between the two ends. The germline V gene has CDR1 SGHAT and CDR2 FQNNGV. This chain's CDR3 is CASSPYLRWDEQFF. The CDR3 region has the DNA TGTGCCAGCAGCCCGTATCTCCGATGGGATGAGCAGTTCTTC.

The table lists this clonotype with a few counts. The CDR3 region is CASSFPVGDLAKNIQYF. As DNA, the CDR3 is TGTGCCAGCAGTTTCCCAGTGGGAGACCTAGCCAAAAACATTCAGTACTTC. The chain carries TRBV12-3 or TRBV12-4 and TRBJ2-4; D possibly corresponds to TRBD2 (5 bases). Trimming removed 3 bases at V and 0 bases at J, with 15 bases between. This CDR3 has 17 residues.

This clonotype was picked up a small number of times. The rearrangement joins TRBV7-9 to TRBJ2-1; 7 bases map to TRBD1. This CDR3 has 15 amino acids. CDR1 is SEHNR and CDR2 is FQNEAQ in the germline V gene (reference sequence). With 3 bases clipped from V and 8 bases from J, the junction kept 10 bases outside the gene matches. The CDR3 here is CASSLTTRDRHEQFF. The CDR3, as DNA: TGTGCCAGCAGCTTGACCACCCGGGACAGACATGAGCAGTTCTTC.

This clonotype was seen more than once but under ten times. The chain carries TRBV6-5 and TRBJ2-3; D is unclear. Trimming pared 2 bases from V and 2 bases from J, leaving 8 bases between. The CDR3 is made up of 14 amino acids. Germline CDR1 reads MNHEY; CDR2 reads SVGAGI. The CDR3 loop reads CASSYPSATDTQYF. CDR3 nucleotides: TGTGCCAGCAGTTACCCGTCCGCCACAGATACGCAGTATTTT.

This clonotype was observed a handful of times. The J gene is TRBJ2-1, the V gene TRBV9; D is perhaps TRBD2 (5 bases). There are 15 residues in the CDR3. Germline lookup yields CDR1 SGDLS and CDR2 YYNGEE. V gave up 0 bases and J gave up 5 bases, with 12 bases separating them. The CDR3 loop is CASSVASPRNNEQFF. CDR3 nucleotide sequence: TGTGCCAGCAGCGTAGCTAGCCCTAGGAACAATGAGCAGTTCTTC.

The sample holds many counts of this clonotype. J is TRBJ2-3 and V is TRBV20-1; 7 bases map to TRBD2. The CDR3 consists of 13 residues. J was trimmed by 2 bases and V by 7 bases; bases with no gene match: 6. Germline V gene sequence: CDR1 DFQATT, CDR2 SNEGSKA (reference sequence). CDR3 bases: TGCAGTGTTCAAGCGGGATACACAGATACGCAGTATTTT. As protein: CSVQAGYTDTQYF.

V and J are TRBV18 and TRBJ1-1; 9 bases match TRBD1. V was pared by 3 bases and J by 1 base, with 6 bases of the junction left unmatched. The CDR3 loop spans 16 amino acids. In germline, CDR1 is KGHSH, CDR2 LQKENI. CDR3 region: CASSPGQGVGNTEAFF. The DNA for the CDR3 is TGTGCCAGCTCACCGGGACAGGGAGTGGGGAACACTGAAGCTTTCTTT.

This clonotype was observed once. The chain uses TRBV10-3 and TRBJ1-2; 8 bases agree with TRBD1. Germline-derived CDR1 and CDR2 are ENHRY and SYGVKD. The V and J ends lost 6 bases and 13 bases, in that order; junction bases with no gene match: 16. The CDR3 runs to 14 residues. In DNA, the CDR3 is TGTGCCATCAGCCCCCGGGGGGACAGGAGGTTACGCACCTTC. Residues: CAISPRGDRRLRTF.